This entry describes one T cell receptor beta chain. V lost 0 bases, J lost 5 bases, and 9 bases stayed unmatched. The germline gives CDR1 LGHNA, CDR2 YSLEER. This CDR3 has 17 amino acids. The record originates from a study of blood T cell repertoires in COVID-19. On the study more broadly: Acute-phase and convalescent COVID-19 samples originated in the United States, Italy and Spain. The analysed material was cDNA or gDNA that came from T cells, B-cell-depleted T cells, or PBMCs.

Method: immunoSEQ multiplex PCR; TCRdb's copy keeps in-frame clones and lacks some. The data hold about 200,000 clones, with about 88% observed a single time. The chain couples TRBV4-3 to TRBJ2-5, with 10 bases aligning to TRBD2. The TCR originated in a man younger than 30 with active or convalescent COVID-19. Input material: peripheral blood. The CDR3 DNA sequence: TGCGCCAGCAGCCAAGATCCCGCTAGCGGGAGAGGTGAGACCCAGTACTTC. Protein sequence: CASSQDPASGRGETQYF.